Included here is one T cell receptor (beta chain) sequence, with context. What it binds is unknown. Timing groups of about 4 and about 12 weeks for second doses were pooled. Sequencing was performed with immunoSEQ multiplex PCR; in TCRdb, only in-frame clones are kept and a portion is missing. This sample has 130,000 to 150,000 clones, with about 86% found just once. The data belong to a study of T cell responses to AZD1222 COVID-19 vaccine. Study-level findings and limits: The donors showed a predominance of white British ancestry and of females, with possible underestimation of clonal diversity. A reported finding is that nearly half of spike-specific TCRs target unmutated variant regions. Among those given AZD1222, only six were seropositive at baseline.

This CDR3 has 13 amino acids. Germline V gene lookup returns CDR1 SGHRS and CDR2 YFSETQ. The V gene end was trimmed by 5 bases and the J gene end by 5 bases; junction bases not matched to a gene: 3. The chain recombines TRBV5-1 with TRBJ2-5; 10 positions agree with TRBD1. The specimen was peripheral blood, collected 28 days after the second AZD1222 dose. This TCR derives from an adult who received the AZD1222 COVID-19 vaccine. CDR3 DNA sequence: TGCGCCAGCAGTAGGACAGGGGGGGAGACCCAGTACTTC. Amino acids: CASSRTGGETQYF.